The T cell receptor (beta chain) under discussion was sequenced for a study of T cell responses to AZD1222 COVID-19 vaccine. Germline V CDR1 and CDR2: MGHDK, SYGVNS. Deletions cut 3 bases from V and 0 bases from J, with 11 bases between. The CDR3 spans 15 residues. Here immunoSEQ multiplex PCR was the method, and the copy in TCRdb shows in-frame clones only, minus some. This repertoire shows 80,000 to 100,000 clones, roughly nine tenths found once; its top ten account for 9.5% to 15%. The sequenced sample was peripheral blood, obtained on day 0 of AZD1222 vaccination. V and J are TRBV25-1 and TRBJ1-2; D is perhaps TRBD1 (5 bases). The receptor comes from an adult in good health. CDR3: CASSELGHTNYGYTF. The CDR3 DNA sequence: TGTGCCAGCAGTGAGTTAGGACACACTAACTATGGCTACACCTTC.